These T cell receptor beta chains were read from a single sample in a study of shared clonotypes between healthy human individuals. The assay was immunoSEQ multiplex PCR, and TCRdb's table has in-frame clones only and misses some. The sample yields roughly 2.4 million clones, more than 90% seen once. The specimen was naive CD4+ T cells sorted from blood. The receptors stem from a man younger than 35 in good health. Both conserved end residues are part of each CDR3. Each record gives: V gene, D gene, clone size, J gene, CDR3 protein, CDR3 DNA. The D gene is left open where the match is weak. Not every row has a clone size; where given, it reads once, few, many or a size class.

TRBV5-1	-	-	TRBJ2-3	CASSLDGSTDTQYF	TGCGCCAGCAGCTTGGATGGTTCCACAGATACGCAGTATTTT
TRBV6-1	TRBD1	-	TRBJ2-7	CASILTGVRYEQYF	TGTGCCAGCATTCTGACAGGGGTTCGCTACGAGCAGTACTTC
TRBV4-3	-	-	TRBJ1-2	CASSQDGDTGYTF	TGCGCCAGCAGCCAAGATGGGGACACCGGCTACACCTTC
TRBV11-2	TRBD2	-	TRBJ2-1	CASSWEGEQFF	TGTGCCAGCAGCTGGGAGGGTGAGCAGTTCTTC
TRBV7-9	-	-	TRBJ1-3	CASRSGVESGNTIYF	TGTGCCAGCAGGTCAGGGGTAGAGTCTGGAAACACCATATATTTT
TRBV10-2	-	-	TRBJ1-1	CASSDMAGDGTEAFF	TGCGCCAGCAGTGATATGGCAGGGGACGGGACTGAAGCTTTCTTT
TRBV5-4	-	-	TRBJ2-5	CASSPIGEETQYF	TGTGCCAGCAGTCCGATTGGGGAAGAGACCCAGTACTTC
TRBV10-3	TRBD1	-	TRBJ2-7	CAISTGTGDYEQYF	TGTGCCATCAGTACCGGGACAGGGGATTACGAGCAGTACTTC
TRBV11-2	TRBD2	-	TRBJ2-7	CASSSWTSGTPYEQYF	TGTGCCAGCAGCTCCTGGACTAGCGGGACCCCCTACGAGCAGTACTTC
TRBV5-1	TRBD2	-	TRBJ2-1	CASSPGTSGRSNEQFF	TGCGCCAGCAGCCCCGGGACTAGCGGGAGGAGCAATGAGCAGTTCTTC
TRBV29-1	TRBD2	-	TRBJ2-3	CSVPSLSGGTDTQYF	TGCAGCGTTCCTTCCTTGAGCGGGGGCACAGATACGCAGTATTTT
TRBV11-2	-	once	TRBJ1-5	CASSPDIGQRNQPQHF	TGTGCCAGCAGCCCTGATATCGGGCAGCGCAATCAGCCCCAGCATTTT
TRBV2	-	-	TRBJ1-1	CASRGGKNGMNTEAFF	TGTGCCAGCAGGGGAGGGAAAAACGGTATGAACACTGAAGCTTTCTTT
TRBV6-1	TRBD2	-	TRBJ2-5	CASRPAGHETQYF	TGTGCCAGCAGGCCAGCGGGGCACGAGACCCAGTACTTC
TRBV29-1	-	-	TRBJ2-7	CSVEGRGIYEQYF	TGCAGCGTTGAAGGCAGGGGAATCTACGAGCAGTACTTC
TRBV30	TRBD1	-	TRBJ1-4	CAWSVGQGALNEKLFF	TGTGCCTGGAGTGTAGGACAGGGGGCCCTTAATGAAAAACTGTTTTTT
TRBV28	TRBD1	-	TRBJ1-2	CASSLLGGGYTF	TGTGCCAGCAGTTTGTTAGGGGGCGGCTACACCTTC
TRBV4-1	-	-	TRBJ1-4	CASSQGRPEFNEKLFF	TGCGCCAGCAGCCAGGGTCGACCAGAGTTTAATGAAAAACTGTTTTTT
TRBV11-3	-	-	TRBJ1-1	CASSSGTGMNTEAFF	TGTGCCAGCAGCTCCGGGACTGGAATGAACACTGAAGCTTTCTTT
TRBV19	-	-	TRBJ2-7	CASSPGLKSEQYF	TGTGCCAGTAGTCCAGGACTCAAAAGCGAGCAGTACTTC
TRBV6-1	-	-	TRBJ2-2	CASSEGSGRGGELFF	TGTGCCAGCAGTGAAGGGTCAGGCCGAGGGGGGGAGCTGTTTTTT
TRBV25-1	-	-	TRBJ1-2	CASRRADRFDGYTF	TGTGCCAGCAGGAGGGCCGATCGTTTCGATGGCTACACCTTC
TRBV2	TRBD1	-	TRBJ2-2	CASTYRGGAGELFF	TGTGCCAGCACTTACAGGGGTGGGGCCGGGGAGCTGTTTTTT
TRBV18	-	-	TRBJ2-7	CASSPQWTPEQYF	TGTGCCAGCTCACCTCAGTGGACCCCCGAGCAGTACTTC
TRBV2	TRBD1	-	TRBJ2-7	CASRNRGTYEQYF	TGTGCCAGCAGAAACAGGGGAACCTACGAGCAGTACTTC
TRBV10-1	-	-	TRBJ2-7	CASSPSGVWEQYF	TGCGCCAGCAGTCCGTCAGGGGTGTGGGAGCAGTACTTC
TRBV11-3	-	-	TRBJ2-7	CASSQTRSSYEQYF	TGTGCCAGCAGCCAGACAAGGAGCTCCTACGAGCAGTACTTC
TRBV19	TRBD1	-	TRBJ1-6	CASSTQQGEPLHF	TGTGCCAGTAGTACGCAGCAGGGGGAACCCCTCCACTTT
TRBV10-2	TRBD2	-	TRBJ2-1	CASKESSGGYEQFF	TGCGCCAGCAAGGAGTCGAGCGGGGGGTATGAGCAGTTCTTC
TRBV5-6	-	-	TRBJ2-1	CASSPGDPSYNEQFF	TGTGCCAGCAGCCCCGGGGACCCCTCCTACAATGAGCAGTTCTTC
TRBV5-4	-	-	TRBJ2-5	CASSLALQETQYF	TGTGCCAGCAGCTTGGCACTACAAGAGACCCAGTACTTC